The 18 T cell receptor beta chains reported below all come from one sample, sequenced in a study of blood T cell repertoires in COVID-19. Measured with immunoSEQ multiplex PCR; TCRdb has only the in-frame clones, and not every one. The sample includes around 400,000 clones, 89% of them seen just once. Sequenced sample: peripheral blood. These receptors all stem from a man aged 40-55 years with acute or convalescent COVID-19.

The chain carries TRBV11-3 and TRBJ2-1, with D possibly TRBD1 on 6 matching bases. Trimming took 1 base from V and 4 from J, leaving 8 bases between them. Germline V CDR1 and CDR2: SGHNT, YENEEA. This CDR3 spans 14 amino acids. DNA of the CDR3: TGTGCCAGCAGCTTAGCACAGGGTTACAATGAGCAGTTCTTC. Translated, it gives CASSLAQGYNEQFF.

This clone was observed a few times. The chain has TRBV4-2 and TRBJ2-7, with D perhaps matching TRBD1 (6 bases). The V end was cut by 4 bases, the J end by 3 bases, with 10 bases between. This CDR3 has 13 residues. Germline CDR1 is LGHNA and CDR2 is YNFKEQ. CDR3 in DNA: TGTGCCAGCAGCCCGAAACAGGGCTACGAGCAGTACTTC. It translates to CASSPKQGYEQYF.

This rearrangement joins TRBV3-1 (or the pseudogene TRBV3-2) to TRBJ1-1, with 8 bases that match TRBD1. CDR3 length equals 14 residues. Germline CDR1 and CDR2: LGHDT and YNNKEL (reference sequence). V was clipped by 2 bases and J by 4 bases; unmatched bases: 3. The DNA of the CDR3 is TGTGCCAGCAGCCAAAACAGGGGGAGCACTGAAGCTTTCTTT. Translated, it gives CASSQNRGSTEAFF.

The genes are TRBV5-4 and TRBJ1-1, with TRBD1 matching over 7 bases. Germline-derived CDR1 and CDR2 are SGHNT and YYREEE (reference sequence). Trimming took 0 bases from V and 11 from J; bases not matched to a gene: 4. The CDR3 is made up of 12 amino acids. Here the CDR3 DNA reads TGTGCCAGCAGCTTGGTAGGGGGCATGGCTTTCTTT. The encoded protein is CASSLVGGMAFF.

This rearrangement joins TRBV6-2 or TRBV6-3 to TRBJ1-6; D is uncertain. From germline, CDR1 is MNHEY and CDR2 SVGEGT. The CDR3 is 15 amino acids. V was cut by 2 bases and J by 6 bases, with 11 bases left in between. This chain's CDR3 is CASSYGSQPNSPLHF. The CDR3 DNA reads as TGTGCCAGCAGTTACGGGTCACAGCCTAATTCACCCCTCCACTTT.

The chain couples TRBV29-1 to TRBJ2-1; 8 positions match TRBD2. The trim removed 6 bases at V and 7 bases at J, leaving 11 bases unmatched. Germline V gene sequence: CDR1 SQVTM, CDR2 ANQGSEA. This CDR3 contains 14 residues. The CDR3 spells CSVGTRLRVNEQFF. CDR3 nucleotides: TGCAGCGTCGGGACTAGGTTGCGGGTTAATGAGCAGTTCTTC.

This clone has just a few counts. The rearrangement uses TRBV28 and TRBJ1-2, with D perhaps TRBD1 (6 bases). The germline CDR1 and CDR2 sequences are MDHEN and SYDVKM. Trimming stripped 1 base from V and 8 bases from J, with 14 bases between. This CDR3 has 14 residues. CDR3 sequence (DNA): TGTGCCAGCAGTTTATCGGACAGATGGGAGGGCTACACCTTC. Amino acids: CASSLSDRWEGYTF.

J is TRBJ1-1 and V is TRBV11-2, with D maybe TRBD1 (6 bases). The CDR3 loop spans 16 amino acids. The V end lost 5 bases, the J end lost 5 bases, and 21 bases lay between the germline ends. The V gene's germline CDR1 is SGHAT and CDR2 FQNNGV. The CDR3: CASSLPSGQGITEAFF. For the CDR3, the DNA is TGTGCCAGCAGCCTACCTTCGGGGCAGGGGATAACTGAAGCTTTCTTT.

The chain uses TRBV9 and TRBJ1-4, with D possibly matching TRBD1 (6 bases). The CDR3 is 18 amino acids. From germline, CDR1 is SGDLS and CDR2 YYNGEE. V was pared by 3 bases and J by 0 bases, with 18 bases between. The CDR3 DNA reads as TGTGCCAGCAGCGGAATACACAGGGAAGGAGCAACTAATGAAAAACTGTTTTTT. Protein: CASSGIHREGATNEKLFF.

The CDR3, as DNA: TGTGCCAGCAGTTACTTGGACAGACTTGAAGCTTTCTTT. As protein: CASSYLDRLEAFF. V gene TRBV27 combines with J gene TRBJ1-1; tentative D call: TRBD1 (6 bases). Germline V lookup: CDR1 MNHEY, CDR2 SMNVEV (reference sequence). The CDR3 runs 13 residues. V lost 4 bases, J lost 7 bases, and 13 bases lay in between.

The CDR3 nucleotides are TGTGCCAGCAGCTTAGCACAGGCCTACAATGAGCAGTTCTTC. It is translated as CASSLAQAYNEQFF. J is TRBJ2-1 and V is TRBV11-2; a possible D gene is TRBD1 (5 bases). The CDR3 contains 14 residues. Germline-derived CDR1 and CDR2 are SGHAT and FQNNGV. V shed 1 base and J shed 2 bases, with 6 bases lying between them. The entire variable domain, with the rest obtained from reference TRBV11-2 and TRBJ2-1, is as follows: EAGVAQSPRYKIIEKRQSVAFWCNPISGHATLYWYQQILGQGPKLLIQFQNNGVVDDSQLPKDRFSAERLKGVDSTLKIQPAKLEDSAVYLCASSLAQAYNEQFFGPGTRLTVL.

A few counts support this clone. The V gene is TRBV11-2, the J gene TRBJ2-7; D is undetermined. CDR3 size: 13 residues. CDR1 is SGHAT, CDR2 FQNNGV, per germline. Trimming left V 2 bases short and J 4 bases short, with 9 bases between. The chain's CDR3 is CASSLFVEYEQYF. The CDR3 bases are TGTGCCAGCAGCTTATTCGTAGAGTACGAGCAGTACTTC.

This clone was seen only once. The J gene is TRBJ2-5, the V gene TRBV13; D may be TRBD2 (5 bases). V was cut by 2 bases and J by 2 bases, with 6 bases left in between. CDR3 length: 13 amino acids. In germline, CDR1 is PRHDT, CDR2 FYEKMQ (reference sequence). CDR3 residues: CASSLRGQETQYF. The CDR3 coding sequence is TGTGCCAGCAGCTTACGGGGACAAGAGACCCAGTACTTC.

V and J are TRBV7-2 and TRBJ2-1; 9 bases are shared with TRBD2. This CDR3 contains 15 residues. The V segment lost 5 bases and the J segment 4 bases; nucleotides outside the gene matches: 6. Looked up from germline, CDR1 is SGHTA and CDR2 is FQGNSA. The CDR3: CASSPSGLAYNEQFF. Here the CDR3 DNA reads TGTGCCAGCAGCCCATCTGGACTAGCGTACAATGAGCAGTTCTTC.

J is TRBJ1-6 and V is TRBV28; D gene unclear. The CDR3 contains 15 residues. Trimming cost V 6 bases and J 0 bases, with 9 bases left between them. The germline V gene encodes CDR1 MDHEN and CDR2 SYDVKM. The CDR3 nucleotides read TGTGCCAGCAGCACCCCAGGCTCCTATAATTCACCCCTCCACTTT. It codes for CASSTPGSYNSPLHF.

The J gene is TRBJ2-3, the V gene TRBV7-6; TRBD2 matches 11 bases. The germline CDR1 and CDR2 sequences are SGHVS and FNYEAQ. Losses at the gene ends were 5 bases for V and 6 bases for J; bases not matched to a gene: 10. This CDR3 is 16 amino acids long. CDR3 amino acids: CASSGRLAGKMDTQYF. CDR3 nucleotides: TGTGCCAGCAGCGGCCGACTAGCGGGGAAAATGGATACGCAGTATTTT. Full variable domain (rest looked up from reference TRBV7-6 and TRBJ2-3): GAGVSQSPRYKVTKRGQDVALRCDPISGHVSLYWYRQALGQGPEFLTYFNYEAQQDKSGLPNDRFSAERPEGSISTLTIQRTEQRDSAMYRCASSGRLAGKMDTQYFGPGTRLTVL.

This chain joins TRBV15 and TRBJ1-1; 9 bases fit TRBD1. This CDR3 region has 14 residues. Germline CDR1 reads LNHNV; CDR2 reads YYDKDF (reference sequence). Unmatched junction bases numbered 4, after V lost 3 bases and J lost 5 bases. The CDR3 region is CATSSGTGLTEAFF. For the CDR3, the DNA is TGTGCCACCAGCAGCGGGACAGGGTTGACTGAAGCTTTCTTT.

The genes are TRBV19 and TRBJ2-7, with TRBD2 matching 13 bases. Germline V gives CDR1 LNHDA, CDR2 SQIVND (reference sequence). The CDR3 has 14 residues. V trimming: 5 bases; J trimming: 4 bases; junction bases outside the gene matches: 2. The CDR3 loop is CASSLTSGGYEQYF. DNA for the CDR3: TGTGCCAGTAGTCTGACTAGCGGGGGGTACGAGCAGTACTTC.